The 14 T cell receptor beta chains below come from one sample, sequenced in a study of T cells in Graves' hyperthyroidism and ophthalmopathy. RNA transcripts were the template for amplifying TCR beta CDR3 regions. First-round RT-PCR targeting the TCR CDR3 was performed with the HTBI primer set. MiXCR was run by TCRdb on the multiplex PCR reads, yielding one entry per CDR3 protein. The sample records hundreds of thousands of distinct CDR3 sequences, 35% being singletons. The sample taken for sequencing was blood. The receptors were gathered from a woman aged 35 to 49 with Graves' hyperthyroidism.

There are a few counts of this clonotype. V and J are TRBV12-3 or TRBV12-4 and TRBJ2-2; 8 nucleotides line up with TRBD2. CDR3 length: 16 residues. V dropped 6 bases and J dropped 1; count of bases not matched to a gene: 7. The CDR3 sequence: CASSPIAGKNTGELFF. In DNA, the CDR3 is TGTGCCAGCAGCCCGATAGCGGGGAAGAACACCGGGGAGCTGTTTTTT.

A note on this clonotype: Being one base from a much bigger clone, this may be a read error. This chain joins TRBV20-1 and TRBJ1-2; D is uncertain. This CDR3 region has 13 residues. In germline, CDR1 is DFQATT, CDR2 SNEGSKA (reference sequence). The CDR3 sequence: CSANAVNNCGYTF. Written as DNA, the CDR3 is TGCAGTGCTAATGCAGTTAATAACTGTGGCTACACCTTC.

This clonotype was detected ten times or more. This sequence joins TRBV5-1 and TRBJ1-2; 7 bases agree with TRBD1. The length of the CDR3 is 15 residues. V gave up 5 bases and J gave up 2 bases; unmatched junction bases: 9. Germline values: CDR1 SGHRS, CDR2 YFSETQ. In DNA form, the CDR3 reads TGCGCCAGCAGAGATCGGACAGGCCCGAACTATGGCTACACCTTC. This sequence encodes CASRDRTGPNYGYTF.

The chain has TRBV25-1 and TRBJ1-1, with D possibly matching TRBD1 (5 bases). Trimming stripped 4 bases from V and 5 bases from J, with 23 bases between. Germline lookup yields CDR1 MGHDK and CDR2 SYGVNS. The CDR3 has 17 amino acids. CDR3 in amino acids: CASSAYGTGLGRTEAFF. For the CDR3, the DNA is TGTGCCAGCAGTGCTTACGGGACTGGACTCGGGCGGACTGAAGCTTTCTTT.

This clonotype was picked up many times. The genes are TRBV7-6 and TRBJ2-6; D gene ambiguous. CDR1 is SGHVS and CDR2 is FNYEAQ in the germline V gene. V shed 5 bases and J shed 3 bases, with 11 bases lying between them. The CDR3 totals 15 residues. The CDR3 coding sequence is TGTGCCAGCAGCCTGACGTTCTTTGGGGCCAACGTCCTGACTTTC. It codes for CASSLTFFGANVLTF.

This clonotype was found many times. The chain recombines TRBV2 with TRBJ2-7; 10 bases map to TRBD1. The CDR3 contains 12 residues. V dropped 10 bases and J dropped 2; count of bases not matched to a gene: 2. From germline, CDR1 is SNHLY and CDR2 FYNNEI. CDR3 sequence (DNA): TGTGCCAACGGACAGGGGGCCTACGAGCAGTACTTC. Translation: CANGQGAYEQYF.

Concerning this clonotype itself: As the CDR3 is not closed by the conserved phenylalanine or tryptophan, this likely results from a read error. This sequence joins TRBV5-6 and TRBJ1-1, with 8 bases fitting TRBD1. The V gene end was trimmed by 4 bases and the J gene end by 6 bases; junction bases not matched to a gene: 8. Germline V CDR1 and CDR2: SGHDT, YYEEEE. This CDR3 spans 14 amino acids. CDR3 sequence (DNA): TGTGCCAGCAGCCATGGACAGGGAAGTGCTGAAGCTTTCCTT. Its protein is CASSHGQGSAEAFL.

This clonotype was recorded at least ten times. V gene TRBV29-1 combines with J gene TRBJ2-7, with 8 bases lining up with TRBD1. Germline assignment: CDR1 SQVTM and CDR2 ANQGSEA. This CDR3 has 13 residues. V was pared by 3 bases and J by 6 bases, with 7 bases of the junction left unmatched. CDR3: CSVEFDRGREQYF. In DNA form, the CDR3 reads TGCAGCGTTGAGTTCGACAGGGGTCGCGAGCAGTACTTC.

The chain links TRBV19 to TRBJ1-5; D is unclear. Germline CDR1 reads LNHDA; CDR2 reads SQIVND (reference sequence). The CDR3 has 15 residues. Trimming removed 3 bases at V and 1 base at J, with 10 bases between. The chain's CDR3 is CASSIYSGSNQPQHF. The CDR3 region has the DNA TGTGCCAGTAGTATTTATTCGGGAAGCAATCAGCCCCAGCATTTT. Variable domain in full (rest from reference TRBV19 and TRBJ1-5): DGGITQSPKYLFRKEGQNVTLSCEQNLNHDAMYWYRQDPGQGLRLIYYSQIVNDFQKGDIAEGYSVSREKKESFPLTVTSAQKNPTAFYLCASSIYSGSNQPQHFGDGTRLSIL.

This clonotype was detected ten times or more. The V gene is TRBV7-3, the J gene TRBJ1-6; weak D call: TRBD1 (5 bases). CDR3 size: 17 residues. CDR1 SGHTA and CDR2 FQGTGA come from the germline V gene. V lost 4 bases to trimming and J lost 0 bases, with 13 bases between them. The CDR3 sequence is CASSSRQRISYNSPLHF. In DNA, the CDR3 is TGTGCCAGCAGCTCCAGACAGAGAATCTCCTATAATTCACCCCTCCACTTT.

This clonotype was seen a handful of times. The J gene is TRBJ2-2, the V gene TRBV2; TRBD2 matches 14 bases. The V segment lost 4 bases and the J segment 7 bases; nucleotides outside the gene matches: 11. The CDR3 spans 18 residues. Per the germline V gene, CDR1 is SNHLY and CDR2 is FYNNEI. CDR3 residues: CASSGPGLAGEFGGELFF. The CDR3 DNA follows: TGTGCCAGCAGTGGACCGGGACTAGCGGGAGAATTTGGCGGGGAGCTGTTTTTT.

A note on this clonotype: With a much larger clone just one base away, this may be a read error. The V call is TRBV20-1, the J call TRBJ2-5, with 7 positions matching TRBD2. CDR3 size: 13 residues. Per germline, CDR1 DFQATT and CDR2 SNEGSKA (reference sequence). CDR3 in amino acids: CSATRVGGKTQHF. As DNA, the CDR3 is TGCAGTGCTACCCGGGTGGGGGGGAAGACCCAGCACTTC.

This clonotype was found many times. The rearrangement links TRBV10-3 to TRBJ1-2, with D hard to call. The CDR3 extends over 10 amino acids. Trimming shortened V by 5 bases and J by 2 bases, and 0 bases separated the two germline ends. CDR1 is ENHRY and CDR2 is SYGVKD in the germline V gene. The CDR3 loop is CAISNYGYTF. DNA of the CDR3: TGTGCCATCAGTAACTATGGCTACACCTTC.

This clonotype showed up many times. The chain has TRBV12-3 or TRBV12-4 and TRBJ1-1; the match to TRBD1 covers 7 bases. Losses at the gene ends were 6 bases for V and 1 base for J; bases not matched to a gene: 8. This CDR3 has 15 amino acids. The CDR3 spells CASRPRTGQNTEAFF. CDR3 in DNA: TGTGCCAGCAGACCCCGGACAGGCCAGAACACTGAAGCTTTCTTT.